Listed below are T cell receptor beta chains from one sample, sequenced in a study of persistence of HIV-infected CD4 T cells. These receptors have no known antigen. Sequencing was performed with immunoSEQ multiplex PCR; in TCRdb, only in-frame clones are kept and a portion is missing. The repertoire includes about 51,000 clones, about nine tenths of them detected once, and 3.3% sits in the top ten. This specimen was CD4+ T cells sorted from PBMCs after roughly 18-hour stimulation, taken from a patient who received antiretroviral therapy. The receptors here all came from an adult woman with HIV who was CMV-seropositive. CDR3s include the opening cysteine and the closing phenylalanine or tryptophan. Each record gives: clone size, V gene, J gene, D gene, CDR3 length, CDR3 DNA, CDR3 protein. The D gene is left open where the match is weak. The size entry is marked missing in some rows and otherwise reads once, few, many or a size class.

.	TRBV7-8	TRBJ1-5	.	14	TGTGCCAGCAGCCAAGGAAGGACCAATCAGCCCCAGCATTTT	CASSQGRTNQPQHF
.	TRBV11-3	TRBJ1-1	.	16	TGTGCCAGCAGCTTAGCGGGGGCGCGGGGTAACACTGAAGCTTTCTTT	CASSLAGARGNTEAFF
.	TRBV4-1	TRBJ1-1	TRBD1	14	TGCGCCAGCAGAGTAGACAGGGTCAACACTGAAGCTTTCTTT	CASRVDRVNTEAFF
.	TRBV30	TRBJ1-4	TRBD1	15	TGTGCCTGGAGTGTAGGCCAGGGGGGGAATGAAAAACTGTTTTTT	CAWSVGQGGNEKLFF
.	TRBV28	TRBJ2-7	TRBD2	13	TGTGCCAGCAGCCCGGGACTATCCTACGAGCAGTACTTC	CASSPGLSYEQYF
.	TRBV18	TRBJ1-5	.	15	TGTGCCAGCTCACCGACTGTCGATAGCAATCAGCCCCAGCATTTT	CASSPTVDSNQPQHF
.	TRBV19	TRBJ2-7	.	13	TGTGCCAGTAGGCCACAGGGTTTCTCCGAGCAGTACTTC	CASRPQGFSEQYF
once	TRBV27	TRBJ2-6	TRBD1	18	TGTGCCAGCAGCCAACGGACAGGGGGGGACTCTGGGGCCAACGTCCTGACTTTC	CASSQRTGGDSGANVLTF
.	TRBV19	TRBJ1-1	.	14	TGTGCCAGTAGTATAGTTGGCCAGAACACTGAAGCTTTCTTT	CASSIVGQNTEAFF
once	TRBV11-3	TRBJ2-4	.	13	TGTGCCAGCAGCTTAGATCGGGCAAACATTCAGTACTTC	CASSLDRANIQYF
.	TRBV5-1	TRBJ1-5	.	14	TGCGCCAGCAGCTTCTCAGGGGCCGATCAGCCCCAGCATTTT	CASSFSGADQPQHF
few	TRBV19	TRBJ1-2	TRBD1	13	TGTGCCAGTGCTTGGGACAGGGGATTTGGCTACACCTTC	CASAWDRGFGYTF
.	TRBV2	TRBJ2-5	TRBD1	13	TGTGCCAGCAGATACGACAGGGGGGAGACCCAGTACTTC	CASRYDRGETQYF
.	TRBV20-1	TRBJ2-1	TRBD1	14	TGCAGTGCTAGTAAGGGGGCAGACTACAATGAGCAGTTCTTC	CSASKGADYNEQFF
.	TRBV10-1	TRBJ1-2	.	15	TGCGCCAGCAGTGACCGACGCGGACAGCACTATGGCTACACCTTC	CASSDRRGQHYGYTF
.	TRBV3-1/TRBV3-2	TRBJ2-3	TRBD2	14	TGTGCCAGCAGCCGGAGCGGGGGTCGAGATACGCAGTATTTT	CASSRSGGRDTQYF
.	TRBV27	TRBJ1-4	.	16	TGTGCCAGCAGTTTCCTCCCGGGACCAAATAATGAAAAACTGTTTTTT	CASSFLPGPNNEKLFF
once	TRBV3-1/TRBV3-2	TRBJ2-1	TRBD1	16	TGTGCCAGCAGCCTAAACACCGGGACAGGGTACAATGAGCAGTTCTTC	CASSLNTGTGYNEQFF
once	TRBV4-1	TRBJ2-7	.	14	TGCGCCAGCAGCCAAGACGGAGGCCCCTACGAGCAGTACTTC	CASSQDGGPYEQYF
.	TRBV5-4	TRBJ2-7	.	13	TGTGCCAGCAGCAACCGGACCTCTGAGGAGCAGTACTTC	CASSNRTSEEQYF
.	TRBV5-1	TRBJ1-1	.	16	TGCGCCAGCCACCCCTCGGGCTGGCAGGCGAACACTGAAGCTTTCTTT	CASHPSGWQANTEAFF
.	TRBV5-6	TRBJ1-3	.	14	TGTGCCAGCAGCTCTTGGGGTCCTGGAAACACCATATATTTT	CASSSWGPGNTIYF
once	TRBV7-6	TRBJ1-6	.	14	TGTGCCAGCAGCTCCCAAGGTTCGGGCTCACCCCTCCACTTT	CASSSQGSGSPLHF
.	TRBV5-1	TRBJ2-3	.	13	TGCGCCAGCAGCTTGGCCGGCACAGATACGCAGTATTTT	CASSLAGTDTQYF
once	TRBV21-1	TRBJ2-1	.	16	TGTGCCAGCAGCTTAACAGGGTCAAGCTCCTACAATGAGCAGTTCTTC	CASSLTGSSSYNEQFF
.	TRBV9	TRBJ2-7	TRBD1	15	TGTGCCAGCAGCCCAGGGACAGGGCGACACTACGAGCAGTACTTC	CASSPGTGRHYEQYF
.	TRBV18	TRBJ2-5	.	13	TGTGCCAGCTCACCTGGGCAGCAAGAGACCCAGTACTTC	CASSPGQQETQYF
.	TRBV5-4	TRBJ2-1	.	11	TGTGCCAGCAGCGAACCCAATGAGCAGTTCTTC	CASSEPNEQFF